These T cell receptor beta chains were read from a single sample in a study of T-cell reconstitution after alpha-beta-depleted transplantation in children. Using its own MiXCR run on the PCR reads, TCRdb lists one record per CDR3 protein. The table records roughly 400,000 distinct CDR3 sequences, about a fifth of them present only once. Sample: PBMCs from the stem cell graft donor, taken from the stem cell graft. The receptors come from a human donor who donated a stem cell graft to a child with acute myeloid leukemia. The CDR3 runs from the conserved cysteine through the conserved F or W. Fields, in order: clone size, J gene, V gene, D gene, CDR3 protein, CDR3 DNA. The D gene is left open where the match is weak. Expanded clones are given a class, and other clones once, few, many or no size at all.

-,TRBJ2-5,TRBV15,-,CATKRGYQETQYF,TGTGCCACCAAGAGGGGTTACCAAGAGACCCAGTACTTC
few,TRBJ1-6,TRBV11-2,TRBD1,CASSLETGGNSPLHF,TGTGCCAGCAGCTTAGAAACAGGGGGCAATTCACCCCTCCACTTT
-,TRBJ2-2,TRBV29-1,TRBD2,CSVLRGGNTGELFF,TGCAGCGTCCTCCGGGGGGGGAACACCGGGGAGCTGTTTTTT
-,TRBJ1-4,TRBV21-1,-,CASTATNEKLFF,TGTGCCAGCACCGCAACTAATGAAAAACTGTTTTTT
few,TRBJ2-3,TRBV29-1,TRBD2,CSVERTSGPQYF,TGCAGCGTTGAGCGGACTAGCGGTCCGCAGTATTTT
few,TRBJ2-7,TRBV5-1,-,CASSFRGISEQYF,TGCGCCAGCAGCTTCCGCGGGATTAGCGAGCAGTACTTC
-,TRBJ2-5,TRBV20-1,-,CSASPTRGEETQYF,TGCAGTGCCTCACCTACTCGGGGAGAAGAGACCCAGTACTTC
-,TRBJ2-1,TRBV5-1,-,CASSLGDVHNEQFF,TGCGCCAGCAGCTTGGGGGACGTCCACAATGAGCAGTTCTTC
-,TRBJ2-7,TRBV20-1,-,CSARGTSFLSYEQYF,TGCAGTGCTAGAGGAACTAGCTTTCTCTCCTACGAGCAGTACTTC
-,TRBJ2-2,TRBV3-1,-,CASSQSEGVNTGELFF,TGTGCCAGCAGCCAAAGTGAAGGAGTGAACACCGGGGAGCTGTTTTTT
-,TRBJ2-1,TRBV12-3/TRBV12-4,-,CASGNGGREQFF,TGTGCCAGCGGTAACGGGGGTCGGGAGCAGTTCTTC
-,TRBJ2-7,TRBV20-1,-,CSARDRAQSSYEQYF,TGCAGTGCTAGAGATAGGGCCCAAAGCTCCTACGAGCAGTACTTC
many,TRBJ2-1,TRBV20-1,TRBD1,CSASNSGQVNEQFF,TGCAGTGCTAGTAACTCGGGACAGGTCAATGAGCAGTTCTTC
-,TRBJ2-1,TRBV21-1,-,CASSLGREGCEQFF,TGTGCCAGCAGCCTCGGGCGGGAGGGATGTGAGCAGTTCTTC
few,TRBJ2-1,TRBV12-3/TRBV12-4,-,CASSQGLGPRNEQFF,TGTGCCAGCAGTCAGGGTTTGGGGCCGAGGAATGAGCAGTTCTTC
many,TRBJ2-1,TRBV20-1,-,CSARDQRGSYNEQFF,TGCAGTGCTAGAGATCAACGTGGGTCCTACAATGAGCAGTTCTTC
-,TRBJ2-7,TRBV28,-,CASSFIRYEQYF,TGTGCCAGCAGTTTCATCCGCTACGAGCAGTACTTC
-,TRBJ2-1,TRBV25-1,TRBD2,CASSRTSGRSRSYNEQFF,TGTGCCAGCAGCCGGACTAGCGGGAGGTCGCGCTCCTACAATGAGCAGTTCTTC
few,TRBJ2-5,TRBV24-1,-,CATSDLHFGGRETQYF,TGTGCCACCAGTGATTTGCATTTTGGGGGGCGCGAGACCCAGTACTTC
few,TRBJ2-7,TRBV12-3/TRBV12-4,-,CASSLEQRNYEQYF,TGTGCCAGCAGTTTGGAACAGCGGAACTACGAGCAGTACTTC
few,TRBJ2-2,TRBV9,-,CASSVAGGTSGELFF,TGTGCCAGCAGCGTAGCTGGGGGGACATCCGGGGAGCTGTTTTTT
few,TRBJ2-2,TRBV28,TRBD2,CASSSLTIAGGNTGELFF,TGTGCCAGCAGTTCTCTCACCATAGCGGGAGGGAACACCGGGGAGCTGTTTTTT
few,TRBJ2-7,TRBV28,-,CASSSLGGVRTSGEQYF,TGTGCCAGCAGTTCCCTCGGGGGAGTTAGGACTTCTGGCGAGCAGTACTTC
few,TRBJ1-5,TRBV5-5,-,CASSLSAGNSNQPQHF,TGTGCCAGCAGCTTGTCGGCAGGGAATAGCAATCAGCCCCAGCATTTT
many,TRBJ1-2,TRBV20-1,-,CSARGRDNYGYTF,TGCAGTGCTCGAGGCAGGGATAACTATGGCTACACCTTC
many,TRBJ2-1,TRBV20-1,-,CSARLRENEQFF,TGCAGTGCTAGATTACGGGAGAATGAGCAGTTCTTC
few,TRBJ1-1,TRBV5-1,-,CASSLGISASTEAFF,TGCGCCAGCAGCTTGGGAATCTCGGCGAGTACTGAAGCTTTCTTT
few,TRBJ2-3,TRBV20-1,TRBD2,CSARASGSTQYF,TGCAGTGCTAGAGCTAGCGGGTCTACGCAGTATTTT
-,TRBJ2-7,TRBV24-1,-,CATSDRGYEQYF,TGTGCCACCAGTGATAGGGGTTACGAGCAGTACTTC
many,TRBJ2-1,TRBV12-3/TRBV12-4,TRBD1,CASSRDRGRFHEQFF,TGTGCCAGCAGTAGGGACAGGGGGCGCTTCCATGAGCAGTTCTTC
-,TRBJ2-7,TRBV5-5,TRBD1,CASFRDSSYEQYF,TGTGCCAGCTTCCGGGACAGTTCCTACGAGCAGTACTTC
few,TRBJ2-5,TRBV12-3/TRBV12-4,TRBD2,CASSKVGSSGTQYF,TGTGCCAGCAGTAAGGTGGGGTCTAGCGGGACCCAGTACTTC
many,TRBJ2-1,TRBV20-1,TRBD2,CSAPGTSVSYNEQFF,TGCAGTGCACCCGGGACTAGCGTTTCCTACAATGAGCAGTTCTTC
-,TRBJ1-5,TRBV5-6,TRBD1,CASSRTGAGQPQHF,TGTGCCAGCAGCCGGACAGGGGCAGGTCAGCCCCAGCATTTT
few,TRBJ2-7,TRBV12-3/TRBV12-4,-,CASSLGGNLFYEQYF,TGTGCCAGCAGTTTAGGAGGGAACCTATTCTACGAGCAGTACTTC
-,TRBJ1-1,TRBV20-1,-,CSTVGFNTEAFF,TGCAGTACCGTGGGGTTTAACACTGAAGCTTTCTTT
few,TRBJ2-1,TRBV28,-,CASSLNRRVSSYNEQFF,TGTGCCAGCAGTTTAAATCGCAGGGTAAGCTCCTACAATGAGCAGTTCTTC